The source of this TCR beta chain is a study of blood T cell repertoires in COVID-19. Study-wide context: Spain, Italy and the United States supplied samples that represented acute and convalescent COVID-19. In each case, the material was cDNA or gDNA derived from T cells, B-cell-depleted T cells, or PBMCs.

Study processing details: Amplifying reference gene primers gave estimates of nucleated cell counts. Some clones are missing from TCRdb's copy, which holds only in-frame ones; the method was immunoSEQ multiplex PCR. V and J calls plus clone size are reproduced from that table; the DNA served to infer D and trimming. The sample includes about 190,000 clones, over 75% of them seen just once. The CDR3 loop spans 15 amino acids. The V and J ends lost 1 base and 9 bases respectively, with 14 bases between them. Germline loops: CDR1 SGHDT, CDR2 YYEEEE. This receptor was obtained from a woman of 80 years or more with active or convalescent COVID-19. Sequencing used peripheral blood. The chain uses TRBV5-6 and TRBJ1-6; D possibly corresponds to TRBD1 (6 bases). CDR3 in amino acids: CASSLSGQRASPLHF. The CDR3 DNA reads as TGTGCCAGCAGCTTGTCTGGACAGAGGGCTTCACCCCTCCACTTT.